This T cell receptor (beta chain) was sequenced in a study of blood T cell repertoires in COVID-19. Study-wide background: T cells, B-cell-depleted T cells, or PBMCs supplied cDNA or gDNA.

V was pared by 5 bases and J by 0 bases, with 14 bases between. This CDR3 spans 16 amino acids. Per germline, CDR1 MNHEY and CDR2 SVGEGT. Seattle's cohort entered during active infection and was followed longitudinally. Original handling: Reference gene primer amplification gave estimated nucleated cell counts. Libraries were prepared by immunoSEQ multiplex PCR; TCRdb keeps only in-frame clonotypes and omits some of them. Clonal size and the V and J genes are those of that table, whereas D and trimming came from the DNA. The table includes about 370,000 clones, roughly 90% detected once. The chain combines TRBV6-2 or TRBV6-3 with TRBJ1-3, with D perhaps TRBD1 (5 bases). The TCR sequence derives from a woman in her thirties with COVID-19, enrolled during active disease. Specimen: peripheral blood. The CDR3 DNA reads TGTGCCAGCAGTGACCACAGGTTCCGCTCTGGAAACACCATATATTTT. Its translation is CASSDHRFRSGNTIYF.